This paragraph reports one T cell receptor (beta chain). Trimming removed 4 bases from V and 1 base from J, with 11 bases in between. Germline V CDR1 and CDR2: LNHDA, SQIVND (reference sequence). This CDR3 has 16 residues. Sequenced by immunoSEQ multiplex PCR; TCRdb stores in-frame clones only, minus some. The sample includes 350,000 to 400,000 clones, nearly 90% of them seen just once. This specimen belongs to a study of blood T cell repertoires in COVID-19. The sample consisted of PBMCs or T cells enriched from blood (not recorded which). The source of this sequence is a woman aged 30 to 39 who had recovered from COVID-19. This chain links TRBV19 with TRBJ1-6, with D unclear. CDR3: CASSTGGGSYNSPLHF. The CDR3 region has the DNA TGTGCCAGTAGTACAGGAGGCGGTTCCTATAATTCACCCCTCCACTTT. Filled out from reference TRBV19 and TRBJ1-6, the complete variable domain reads DGGITQSPKYLFRKEGQNVTLSCEQNLNHDAMYWYRQDPGQGLRLIYYSQIVNDFQKGDIAEGYSVSREKKESFPLTVTSAQKNPTAFYLCASSTGGGSYNSPLHFGNGTRLTVT.